The T cell receptor beta chain described here comes from a study of T-cell memory formation after mild COVID-19 (dated by TCRdb to the early 2020s). About the full investigation: Most TCR sequence clusters were specific to one of the two donors. In two donors, T-cell clones that expanded and contracted after mild COVID-19 were followed by sequencing TCRalpha and TCRbeta repertoires longitudinally. The cohort was made up of two young adult volunteers, one female and one male, who were previously healthy.

Paper-wide results and their limitations: Only two mild cases were covered by the study, and larger cohorts that include severe cases with pre-infection samples were considered necessary. Clones contracting from day 15 to 85 had balanced CD4/CD8 phenotypes, while a second wave expanding from day 15 to 37 was biased towards CD4+. SARS-CoV-2 specificity of the second-wave clones peaking on day 37 was not confirmed. Contracting CD4+ clones appeared mostly in the CM and EM memory subsets, whereas CD8+ clones were enriched in EMRA. Some responding clones were detected in pre-infection memory, suggesting pre-existing cross-reactive memory T cells joined the SARS-CoV-2 response.

The CDR3 contains 15 residues, cysteine and phenylalanine counted. Only the CDR3 region is kept as DNA, spanning 45 bases read in frame from base 1. Trimmed from V: 2 bases; trimmed from J: 7 bases; junction bases lacking a gene match: 9. The germline V gene yields SGHRS for CDR1 and YFSETQ for CDR2. Reads for this sample came from an Illumina NovaSeq 6000. Using 5'RACE with constant-segment primers, TCRalpha and TCRbeta cDNA libraries were constructed, with sample barcodes and unique molecular identifiers added in the process. RNA was extracted from every sample with Trizol reagent. Library amplification was performed in two PCR steps, and a second sample barcode and Illumina TruSeq adapters were introduced in the second step. The libraries were sequenced on an Illumina NovaSeq using 2 x 150 bp paired-end reads. In the authors' own workflow: Demultiplexing of reads and collapsing into UMI-guided consensus sequences were performed with migec v1.2.7. With mixcr v2.1.11, UMI consensuses were aligned to TRA and TRB V and J templates and assembled into clonotypes. Clonotypes were classified as expanded or contracted when called significant by both edgeR and NoisET, with noise models trained on biological replicates. For edgeR calls, a false discovery rate-adjusted p below 0.01 and a log2 fold-change threshold of 1 were applied. As an exploratory analysis of dynamics, max-normalized trajectories of the 1000 most abundant clonotypes were examined by PCA with hierarchical clustering. Separately sequenced CD4+ and CD8+ repertoires were used to assign the CD4 or CD8 phenotype of responding clones. TCRdb reprocessed the public reads (quality trimming at Q25 with fastp, clone calling with MiXCR) and kept in-frame beta chains. Duplicate CDR3 protein sequences are folded into a single record with the most common DNA and genes. The authors' filters were not applied to this entry. The sample has some 340,000 distinct CDR3 sequences on record, 10% to 15% of them singletons. About a fifth of the sample goes to the ten largest clones.

This clonotype was seen ten or more times. Its antigen is currently not known. The record has no base qualities; no much larger clone is one base away. Ficoll-Paque density gradient centrifugation was used to isolate PBMCs. Material: PBMCs or a T cell subset sorted from them (not recorded which). This TCR derives from a man between 18 and 35 years old who had mild COVID-19 (a few samples of this study predate the infection). The sample titles of this study are shuffled in the database, so cell type and time point are left out; the donor was told from shared clones. The chain joins TRBV5-1 to TRBJ2-1, and TRBD1 matches 7 of the central bases. The CDR3 corresponds to CASSFTGTEVNEQFF. The DNA sequence follows: TGCGCCAGCAGCTTCACCGGGACAGAGGTTAATGAGCAGTTCTTC.